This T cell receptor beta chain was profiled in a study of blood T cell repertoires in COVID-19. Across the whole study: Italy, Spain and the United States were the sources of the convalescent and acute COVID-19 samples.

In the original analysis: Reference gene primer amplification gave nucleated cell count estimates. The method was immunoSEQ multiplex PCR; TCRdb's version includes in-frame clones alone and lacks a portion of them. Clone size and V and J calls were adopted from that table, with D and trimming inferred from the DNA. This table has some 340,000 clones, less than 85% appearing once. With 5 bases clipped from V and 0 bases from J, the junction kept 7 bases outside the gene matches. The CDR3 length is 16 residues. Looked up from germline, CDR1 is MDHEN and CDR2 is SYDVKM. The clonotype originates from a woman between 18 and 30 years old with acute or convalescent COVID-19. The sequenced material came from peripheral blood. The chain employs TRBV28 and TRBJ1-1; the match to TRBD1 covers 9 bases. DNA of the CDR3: TGTGCCAGCAGTCCTCGGACAGGGGAAGTGAACACTGAAGCTTTCTTT. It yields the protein CASSPRTGEVNTEAFF.